Listed below are T cell receptor beta chains from one sample, sequenced in a study of OX40 agonist ivuxolimab in advanced cancers. Libraries were prepared by immunoSEQ multiplex PCR; TCRdb keeps only in-frame clonotypes and omits some of them. The sample shows under 50,000 clones, approximately 90% of them seen only once. The starting material was CD4+ or CD8+ T cells sorted from blood, obtained in a trial of the OX40 agonist ivuxolimab. These receptors all stem from an adult with an advanced solid tumor such as melanoma, head and neck, liver or kidney cancer. Both conserved end residues are part of each CDR3. D genes are given only for firm matches. A clone size is listed for some rows: how often the clone was seen (once, few, many), or a class if it is expanded.

>TRBJ1-1|TRBV6-1|-|once
TGTGCCAGCAGTGAAGGGAGATGGACAGCAAACACTGAAGCTTTCTTT
CASSEGRWTANTEAFF
>TRBJ1-4|TRBV30|TRBD1|-
TGTGCCTGGAGTCACCAGGGGGGAAAACTGTTTTTT
CAWSHQGGKLFF
>TRBJ2-7|TRBV9|-|-
TGTGCCAACAGCGTGGAGGGGACGACCTACGAGCAGTACTTC
CANSVEGTTYEQYF
>TRBJ2-7|TRBV4-1|TRBD1|-
TGCGCCAGCAGCGTTACCACCACAGGGGTCGGCTACGAGCAGTACTTC
CASSVTTTGVGYEQYF
>TRBJ2-5|TRBV25-1|-|-
TGTGCCAGCAGTGTAGCGGAGATCCAAGAGACCCAGTACTTC
CASSVAEIQETQYF
>TRBJ2-2|TRBV9|TRBD2|-
TGTGCCAGCGGACTAGCGGTTGATACCGGGGAGCTGTTTTTT
CASGLAVDTGELFF
>TRBJ1-5|TRBV10-3|-|once
TGTGCCATCAGTGAGTCGGCCTCCAGGGTCAATCAGCCCCAGCATTTT
CAISESASRVNQPQHF
>TRBJ2-2|TRBV2|-|-
TGTGCCAGCAGTTGGGCGAGCGGGAACACCGGGGAGCTGTTTTTT
CASSWASGNTGELFF
>TRBJ1-4|TRBV28|TRBD1|-
TGTGCCAGCTCCTCCTTAACAGGGGGCGGCGGAAAACTGTTTTTT
CASSSLTGGGGKLFF
>TRBJ2-7|TRBV5-6|-|-
TGTGCCAGCAGCTCAAGGACCCTCACGCGGGAGCAGTACTTC
CASSSRTLTREQYF
>TRBJ2-7|TRBV7-9|-|-
TGTGCCAGCAGCTCGCTTGGGACGGGGAACTACGAGCAGTACTTC
CASSSLGTGNYEQYF
>TRBJ2-1|TRBV9|-|-
TGTGCCAGCAGCGTAGAGGGGGTTACCTACAATGAGCAGTTCTTC
CASSVEGVTYNEQFF
>TRBJ2-7|TRBV6-6|TRBD1|few
TGTGCCAGCAGTTATATACAGGGGAACGAGCAGTACTTC
CASSYIQGNEQYF
>TRBJ2-5|TRBV7-2|-|-
TGTGCCAGCAGCTTATTTATGGGGGGCCAAGAGACCCAGTACTTC
CASSLFMGGQETQYF
>TRBJ2-7|TRBV6-5|-|-
TGTGCCAGCAGTTATTTGGGGGCAGATCTCTTCTACGAGCAGTACTTC
CASSYLGADLFYEQYF
>TRBJ2-2|TRBV25-1|-|-
TGTGCCAGCAGTGAAGGGACCACGACCGGGGAGCTGTTTTTT
CASSEGTTTGELFF
>TRBJ1-2|TRBV27|-|-
TGTGCCAGCAGCACAGCAGTATCGCACTATGGCTACACCTTC
CASSTAVSHYGYTF
>TRBJ2-5|TRBV30|-|-
TGTGCCTGGAGTGAGTCGTACCAAGAGACCCAGTACTTC
CAWSESYQETQYF
>TRBJ1-3|TRBV10-2|-|-
TGCGCCAGCAGGACAGACTTCCTCTCTGGAAACACCATATATTTT
CASRTDFLSGNTIYF
>TRBJ2-6|TRBV14|-|-
TGTGCCAGCAGCCAAGGACAGTCAGGGGCCAACGTCCTGACTTTC
CASSQGQSGANVLTF
>TRBJ2-7|TRBV7-2|TRBD2|-
TGTGCCAGCAGCTTTTTTCCGACGGCGGGGGGCGAGCAGTACTTC
CASSFFPTAGGEQYF
>TRBJ2-1|TRBV7-2|-|once
TGTGCCAGCAGCTTAAATCGGGGTCTTGAGTACAATGAGCAGTTCTTC
CASSLNRGLEYNEQFF
>TRBJ2-5|TRBV7-5|-|-
TGTGCCAGAAGCTCAAACCCGAAGACTATTTCTAGACGGACCCAGTACTTC
CARSSNPKTISRRTQYF
>TRBJ2-1|TRBV7-3|-|-
TGTGCCAGCAGCTCGAGCTATCCTTACAATGAGCAGTTCTTC
CASSSSYPYNEQFF
>TRBJ2-1|TRBV29-1|-|-
TGCAGCGTTGGAGCCAGGAACGAGCAGTTCTTC
CSVGARNEQFF
>TRBJ2-1|TRBV18|-|-
TGTGCCAGCTCACCAAATCCGGGAACCTCCTACAATGAGCAGTTCTTC
CASSPNPGTSYNEQFF
>TRBJ2-7|TRBV5-1|TRBD2|-
TGCGCCAGCAGCTTGCACGGGGGGGAGCAGTACTTC
CASSLHGGEQYF
>TRBJ1-1|TRBV7-9|-|-
TGTGCCAGCAGCCGGACTCGGGACACTGAAGCTTTCTTT
CASSRTRDTEAFF